These T cell receptor beta chains were read from a single sample in a study of cytomegalovirus exposure and HLA in healthy donors. This table comes from immunoSEQ multiplex PCR, and its TCRdb copy is limited to in-frame clones, with some not included. The sample lists over 150,000 clones; 78% were seen once. Sequencing input: PBMCs. Receptors were obtained from a woman aged 45-60 years in good health and CMV-seropositive. Both conserved end residues are part of each CDR3. Fields, in order: clone size, D gene, V gene, J gene, CDR3 protein, CDR3 DNA. The D gene is left open where the match is weak. Expanded clones are given a class, and other clones once, few, many or no size at all.

clone_size: -
d_call: TRBD1
v_call: TRBV11-2
j_call: TRBJ2-1
cdr3_aa: CASSRAAIGTGMNEQFF
cdr3_nt: TGTGCCAGCAGCCGCGCAGCCATCGGGACAGGGATGAATGAGCAGTTCTTC

clone_size: -
d_call: TRBD2
v_call: TRBV7-9
j_call: TRBJ2-7
cdr3_aa: CASSLAGGPSEQYF
cdr3_nt: TGTGCCAGCAGCCTAGCGGGGGGGCCGAGCGAGCAGTACTTC

clone_size: -
d_call: TRBD2
v_call: TRBV19
j_call: TRBJ2-1
cdr3_aa: CASSILAGSSYNEQFF
cdr3_nt: TGTGCCAGTAGTATTCTAGCGGGGAGCTCCTACAATGAGCAGTTCTTC

clone_size: -
d_call: -
v_call: TRBV18
j_call: TRBJ1-2
cdr3_aa: CASHYLGQGQDGYTF
cdr3_nt: TGTGCCAGCCACTACCTTGGGCAGGGGCAGGATGGCTACACCTTC

clone_size: -
d_call: TRBD2
v_call: TRBV9
j_call: TRBJ2-4
cdr3_aa: CASSVEISGGFNIQYF
cdr3_nt: TGTGCCAGCAGCGTAGAGATTAGCGGGGGATTTAACATTCAGTACTTC

clone_size: -
d_call: -
v_call: TRBV5-1
j_call: TRBJ1-1
cdr3_aa: CASSLGQGREAFF
cdr3_nt: TGCGCCAGCAGCTTGGGGCAGGGGCGTGAAGCTTTCTTT

clone_size: -
d_call: TRBD1
v_call: TRBV4-2
j_call: TRBJ1-2
cdr3_aa: CASSPAEQGQAGYTF
cdr3_nt: TGTGCCAGCAGCCCGGCCGAACAGGGGCAGGCTGGCTACACCTTC

clone_size: -
d_call: -
v_call: TRBV6-5
j_call: TRBJ1-1
cdr3_aa: CASSDNRVSQAFF
cdr3_nt: TGTGCCAGCAGTGATAACAGGGTGAGTCAAGCTTTCTTT

clone_size: once
d_call: -
v_call: TRBV7-9
j_call: TRBJ2-6
cdr3_aa: CASSLISNRVSGANVLTF
cdr3_nt: TGTGCCAGCAGCTTAATTTCAAACAGGGTCTCTGGGGCCAACGTCCTGACTTTC

clone_size: -
d_call: -
v_call: TRBV13
j_call: TRBJ2-6
cdr3_aa: CASSLGRAGVGGANVLTF
cdr3_nt: TGTGCCAGCAGCTTAGGCAGGGCAGGGGTGGGAGGGGCCAACGTCCTGACTTTC

clone_size: -
d_call: -
v_call: TRBV14
j_call: TRBJ2-3
cdr3_aa: CASSIITDTQYF
cdr3_nt: TGTGCCAGCAGCATAATCACAGATACGCAGTATTTT

clone_size: -
d_call: TRBD2
v_call: TRBV10-3
j_call: TRBJ2-7
cdr3_aa: CAISVTSGGIHSYEQYF
cdr3_nt: TGTGCCATCAGTGTGACTAGCGGGGGGATACACTCCTACGAGCAGTACTTC